Presented here are 3 T cell receptor beta chains from one specimen sequenced in a study of graft-versus-host responses after intestinal transplantation. The assay was immunoSEQ multiplex PCR, and TCRdb's table has in-frame clones only and misses some. Here the sample spans over 7,500 clones, about 75% being singletons. Grafts had their tissue processed, releasing intraepithelial and lamina propria lymphocytes. Sequences were derived from ileum tissue, sampled roughly 470 days after intestinal transplantation. The receptors stem from a human patient who received an intestinal transplant, so some T cells may come from the graft donor.

The rearrangement uses TRBV28 and TRBJ2-5, with D possibly TRBD2 on 6 matching bases. The J call may be wrong; the DNA end is better matched by TRBJ2-7. The CDR3 has 14 amino acids. Germline-derived CDR1 and CDR2 are MDHEN and SYDVKM. Written as DNA, the CDR3 is TGTGCCAGCAGTTTGGGGACTCCCACCGACGAGCAGTACTTC. It is translated as CASSLGTPTDEQYF.

The rearrangement joins TRBV13 to TRBJ2-5; D tentatively fits TRBD1 or TRBD2 (5 bases each). The assigned J gene may be wrong: the sequence end matches TRBJ2-7 better. Germline V gene sequence: CDR1 PRHDT, CDR2 FYEKMQ (reference sequence). The CDR3 runs to 16 residues. CDR3 in amino acids: CASSFARGPTLYEQYF. The CDR3 bases are TGTGCCAGCAGCTTCGCGAGGGGCCCCACACTTTACGAGCAGTACTTC.

This chain connects TRBV7-9 to TRBJ2-1; TRBD1 matches 10 bases. Looked up from germline, CDR1 is SEHNR and CDR2 is FQNEAQ (reference sequence). V shed 5 bases, J shed 4 bases, and the junction held 8 bases outside the gene matches. The CDR3 sequence is 16 residues long. The CDR3 nucleotides read TGTGCCAGCAGCCCCCGACAGGGGGCGAGATACAATGAGCAGTTCTTC. The encoded protein is CASSPRQGARYNEQFF.